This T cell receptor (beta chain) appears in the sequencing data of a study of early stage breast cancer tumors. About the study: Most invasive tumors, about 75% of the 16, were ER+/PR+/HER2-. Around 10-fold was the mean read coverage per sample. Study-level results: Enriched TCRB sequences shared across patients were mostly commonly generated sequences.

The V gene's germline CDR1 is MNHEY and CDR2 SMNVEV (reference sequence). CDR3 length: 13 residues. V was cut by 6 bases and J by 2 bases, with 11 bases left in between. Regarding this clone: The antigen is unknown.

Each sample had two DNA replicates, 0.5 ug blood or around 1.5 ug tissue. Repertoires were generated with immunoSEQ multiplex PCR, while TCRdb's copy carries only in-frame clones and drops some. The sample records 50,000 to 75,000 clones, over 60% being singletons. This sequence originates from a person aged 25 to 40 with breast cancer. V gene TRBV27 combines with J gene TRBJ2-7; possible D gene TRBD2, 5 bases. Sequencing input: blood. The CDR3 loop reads CASRPPGAYEQYF. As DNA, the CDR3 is TGTGCCAGCAGACCGCCCGGGGCCTACGAGCAGTACTTC.